The present entry profiles one TCR beta chain with its context. CD8 cells regarded as naive lacked CD45RO, were positively chosen for CCR7, and omitted terminally differentiated effector memory CD45RA+ cells. Per sorted-subset replicate PCR, input was roughly 220 ng DNA, representing roughly 30,000 T cell genomes. TCRdb keeps only in-frame clones here, not all; method: immunoSEQ multiplex PCR. The sample has about 2.2 million clones; 93% are singletons. The CDR3 is 13 residues long. Germline values: CDR1 SGDLS, CDR2 YYNGEE. Trimming took off 4 bases at V and 5 bases at J, with 10 bases between the two ends. This entry belongs to a study of shared clonotypes between healthy human individuals.

Sequencing was performed on naive CD8+ T cells from PBMCs. This clonotype was obtained from a man between 18 and 35 years old in good health. Some clones in this sample may be carry-over from other donors' samples. The J gene is TRBJ2-1, the V gene TRBV9, with D hard to call. Here the CDR3 DNA reads TGTGCCAGCAGCAAGGACGGAGACAATGAGCAGTTCTTC. Amino acids: CASSKDGDNEQFF.